Listed here are 28 T cell receptor beta chains from one sample, sequenced in a study of T cells after yellow fever vaccination (dated 2019 in TCRdb). The protocol used for the library was 5' RACE. Reads for this sample came from an Illumina HiSeq 2500. TCRdb redid the processing of the public reads, applying fastp at Q25 and MiXCR, and retained in-frame beta chains. Every distinct CDR3 protein forms one entry, paired with its most common genes and DNA. The sample data list roughly 170,000 distinct CDR3 sequences, and 6.2% of these were observed just once. Of the sample, roughly 3% is held by the ten largest clones. The treatment or condition label of this sample denotes: live attenuated yellow fever vaccine strain. The material sequenced was CD4+ T cells sorted from PBMCs, taken on the day of the first yellow fever vaccination. These receptors were collected from a man younger than 30 who received the YFV17D yellow fever vaccine.

The chain carries TRBV18 and TRBJ1-5; the match to TRBD1 covers 7 bases. After removal of 3 bases from V and 11 bases from J, the junction contained 4 bases not matched to a gene. Germline loops: CDR1 KGHSH, CDR2 LQKENI. The CDR3 totals 12 residues. CDR3 nucleotides: TGTGCCAGCTCACCGGGACAGACCGCCCAGCATTTT. Translating it yields CASSPGQTAQHF.

This clonotype was recorded many times. The chain joins TRBV11-2 to TRBJ1-1; D is undetermined. The V gene lost 7 bases and the J gene lost 1 base, with 10 bases spanning the gap. The germline gives CDR1 SGHAT, CDR2 FQNNGV. The CDR3 sequence is 13 residues long. The CDR3 DNA is TGTGCCAGCACTGGGCAGAAGAACACTGAAGCTTTCTTT. Translating it yields CASTGQKNTEAFF.

There are a few counts of this clonotype. This chain links TRBV7-9 with TRBJ2-5; weak D call: TRBD2 (6 bases). The CDR3 is made up of 15 amino acids. Deletions cut 6 bases from V and 1 base from J, with 15 bases between. The germline V gene has CDR1 SEHNR and CDR2 FQNEAQ (reference sequence). The CDR3 sequence: CASSDPRGTQETQYF. The CDR3 nucleotides are TGTGCCAGCAGTGACCCCCGGGGGACCCAAGAGACCCAGTACTTC. Variable domain in full (rest from reference TRBV7-9 and TRBJ2-5): DTGVSQNPRHKITKRGQNVTFRCDPISEHNRLYWYRQTLGQGPEFLTYFQNEAQLEKSRLLSDRFSAERPKGSFSTLEIQRTEQGDSAMYLCASSDPRGTQETQYFGPGTRLLVL.

This clonotype occurred many times. The chain recombines TRBV5-1 with TRBJ2-1; no clear D. Germline CDR1 is SGHRS and CDR2 is YFSETQ. V shed 0 bases and J shed 9 bases, with 19 bases lying between them. This CDR3 is 16 amino acids long. CDR3 nucleotides: TGCGCCAGCAGCTTGGAGGTTAGGATGGCATTGCCTGAGCAGTTCTTC. Translated, it gives CASSLEVRMALPEQFF.

V usage is TRBV7-7 and J usage is TRBJ1-1; D gene uncertain. This CDR3 is built from 13 residues. CDR1 is SSHAT, CDR2 FNYEAQ, per germline (reference sequence). The V end was cut by 4 bases, the J end by 1 base, with 7 bases between. CDR3 protein: CASSWTTNTEAFF. The DNA for the CDR3 is TGTGCCAGCAGCTGGACGACGAACACTGAAGCTTTCTTT. Drawing the rest from reference TRBV7-7 and TRBJ1-1, the complete variable domain is GAGVSQSPRYKVTKRGQDVTLRCDPISSHATLYWYQQALGQGPEFLTYFNYEAQPDKSGLPSDRFSAERPEGSISTLTIQRTEQRDSAMYRCASSWTTNTEAFFGQGTRLTVV.

In its sample, this clonotype was seen many times. The chain couples TRBV7-2 to TRBJ2-4; 8 bases agree with TRBD2. This CDR3 has 15 amino acids. V lost 2 bases to trimming and J lost 7 bases; unmatched junction nucleotides: 7. The germline V gene encodes CDR1 SGHTA and CDR2 FQGNSA. The CDR3 sequence: CASSLTGGADNIQYF. As DNA, the CDR3 is TGTGCCAGCAGCTTAACCGGGGGGGCCGATAACATTCAGTACTTC. The variable domain in full, with the rest retrieved from reference TRBV7-2 and TRBJ2-4, is GAGVSQSPSNKVTEKGKDVELRCDPISGHTALYWYRQSLGQGLEFLIYFQGNSAPDKSGLPSDRFSAERTGGSVSTLTIQRTQQEDSAVYLCASSLTGGADNIQYFGAGTRLSVL.

This clonotype was seen a handful of times. The gene calls are TRBV2 and TRBJ2-7; no clear D. There are 11 residues in the CDR3. Germline assignment: CDR1 SNHLY and CDR2 FYNNEI. The V gene lost 8 bases and the J gene lost 3 bases, with 8 bases spanning the gap. CDR3 protein: CASLGVYEQYF. The CDR3 DNA reads TGTGCCAGCCTTGGGGTCTACGAGCAGTACTTC.

This clonotype was observed many times. The chain recombines TRBV7-2 with TRBJ2-4; D unclear. This CDR3 has 14 amino acids. Deletions cut 4 bases from V and 3 bases from J, with 10 bases between. Germline CDR1 reads SGHTA; CDR2 reads FQGNSA. The CDR3, as DNA: TGTGCCAGCAGCTGGCTGGCCAACAAAAACATTCAGTACTTC. This codes for CASSWLANKNIQYF. Complete variable domain (other parts from reference TRBV7-2 and TRBJ2-4): GAGVSQSPSNKVTEKGKDVELRCDPISGHTALYWYRQSLGQGLEFLIYFQGNSAPDKSGLPSDRFSAERTGGSVSTLTIQRTQQEDSAVYLCASSWLANKNIQYFGAGTRLSVL.

J is TRBJ1-5 and V is TRBV16, with D possibly being TRBD1 (6 bases). This CDR3 region has 16 residues. Germline V gives CDR1 KGHSY, CDR2 FQNENV. Trimming pared 0 bases from V and 3 bases from J, leaving 12 bases between. CDR3 DNA sequence: TGTGCCAGCAGCCAATCTGGGGGCCAGTCCAATCAGCCCCAGCATTTT. This codes for CASSQSGGQSNQPQHF.

The chain has TRBV11-2 and TRBJ2-6; D gene unclear. Germline V gene sequence: CDR1 SGHAT, CDR2 FQNNGV. V lost 2 bases to trimming and J lost 0 bases, with 11 bases between them. This CDR3 is built from 17 residues. The CDR3 nucleotides read TGTGCCAGCAGCTTAATCAGGTCAGGCTCTGGGGCCAACGTCCTGACTTTC. This gives the protein CASSLIRSGSGANVLTF.

The chain links TRBV7-8 to TRBJ1-5; D is perhaps TRBD1 (5 bases). The CDR3 loop spans 14 amino acids. V lost 1 base and J 6 bases, leaving 10 bases between the germline ends. Germline-derived CDR1 and CDR2 are SGHVS and FQNEAQ. The CDR3: CASSLEGRAQPQHF. As DNA, the CDR3 is TGTGCCAGCAGCTTAGAGGGCAGGGCTCAGCCCCAGCATTTT. The complete variable domain, with remaining parts taken from reference TRBV7-8 and TRBJ1-5, reads GAGVSQSPRYKVAKRGQDVALRCDPISGHVSLFWYQQALGQGPEFLTYFQNEAQLDKSGLPSDRFFAERPEGSVSTLKIQRTQQEDSAVYLCASSLEGRAQPQHFGDGTRLSIL.

This clonotype was recorded many times. The genes are TRBV6-5 and TRBJ2-5, with D tentatively TRBD2 (6 bases). The CDR3 contains 14 residues. The germline gives CDR1 MNHEY, CDR2 SVGAGI. Trimming pared 0 bases from V and 9 bases from J, leaving 14 bases between. This CDR3 reads CASSYSRTNPAQYF. The CDR3, as DNA: TGTGCCAGCAGTTACTCCCGGACTAATCCGGCCCAGTACTTC.

This clonotype has more than one count but fewer than ten. The chain recombines TRBV5-1 with TRBJ2-5, with unresolved D. Trimming took 4 bases from V and 4 from J, leaving 14 bases between them. Germline CDR1 reads SGHRS; CDR2 reads YFSETQ. This CDR3 has 14 amino acids. In nucleotides, the CDR3 is TGCGCCAGCAGCGTAGGAAGCCCCGGAGAGACCCAGTACTTC. Encoded protein: CASSVGSPGETQYF.

In its sample, this clonotype was seen a few times. The genes are TRBV4-2 and TRBJ2-2; 11 nucleotides agree with TRBD2. CDR1 is LGHNA and CDR2 is YNFKEQ in the germline V gene. The CDR3 totals 17 residues. The V gene end was trimmed by 1 base and the J gene end by 4 bases; junction bases not matched to a gene: 5. CDR3 sequence: CASSQALAGGFTGELFF. The CDR3 nucleotides read TGTGCCAGCAGCCAAGCTCTAGCGGGGGGTTTCACCGGGGAGCTGTTTTTT.

This chain links TRBV7-3 with TRBJ2-2, with D perhaps matching TRBD1 (6 bases). This CDR3 spans 15 amino acids. CDR1 SGHTA and CDR2 FQGTGA come from the germline V gene. The V gene lost 0 bases and the J gene lost 3 bases, with 8 bases spanning the gap. Written as DNA, the CDR3 is TGTGCCAGCAGCTTAACGGACAGCGACACCGGGGAGCTGTTTTTT. Its translation: CASSLTDSDTGELFF.

This clonotype showed up many times. CDR3 in amino acids: CASSLERTGTDTQYF. The DNA for the CDR3 is TGCGCCAGCAGCTTGGAACGGACAGGGACAGATACGCAGTATTTT. This chain uses TRBV5-1 with TRBJ2-3; 8 bases agree with TRBD1. J lost 3 bases, V lost 0 bases, and 3 bases had no gene match. The CDR3 loop spans 15 amino acids. CDR1 and CDR2 (germline): SGHRS, YFSETQ.

Comment on this clonotype: A much larger clonotype is one base distant, so this may be a read error. The chain combines TRBV29-1 with TRBJ2-3; 8 nucleotides match TRBD1. V lost 5 bases and J lost 5; bases outside the gene matches: 6. CDR1 and CDR2 from the germline V gene are SQVTM and ANQGSEA. The length of the CDR3 is 13 residues. The CDR3 DNA reads TGCAGCGTTTCAGGACAGGGCATAGATACGCAGTATTTT. Protein sequence: CSVSGQGIDTQYF.

This clonotype was recorded at least ten times. The rearrangement joins TRBV5-1 to TRBJ2-3, with D uncertain. The CDR3 is made up of 11 amino acids. In germline, CDR1 is SGHRS, CDR2 YFSETQ. The germline V and J ends were trimmed by 2 bases and 6 bases, with 4 bases remaining between them. The CDR3 DNA follows: TGCGCCAGCAGCTTTGAGGATACGCAGTATTTT. Protein: CASSFEDTQYF.

This clonotype was observed a few times. This rearrangement joins TRBV11-2 to TRBJ2-5, with 16 nucleotides matching TRBD2. Germline V CDR1 and CDR2: SGHAT, FQNNGV. Trimming at V came to 5 bases and at J to 4 bases, leaving 7 bases not matched to a gene. The CDR3 extends over 17 amino acids. CDR3 coding DNA: TGTGCCAGCAGCCCCCTGGGACTAGCGGGGGGGGGAGAGACCCAGTACTTC. This gives the protein CASSPLGLAGGGETQYF.

In this sample, this clonotype turned up many times. The chain carries TRBV7-9 and TRBJ2-3; possibly TRBD1 for D (5 bases). The CDR3 covers 14 residues. Trimming stripped 1 base from V and 2 bases from J, with 7 bases between. Germline V lookup: CDR1 SEHNR, CDR2 FQNEAQ (reference sequence). The CDR3 loop is CASSLGTFTDTQYF. The CDR3 coding sequence is TGTGCCAGCAGCTTAGGGACATTCACAGATACGCAGTATTTT.

This clonotype was picked up a small number of times. The chain recombines TRBV25-1 with TRBJ2-6, with D uncertain. The CDR3 covers 15 residues. With 3 bases removed from V and 4 bases from J, the gap between germline ends came to 10 bases. Germline V gene data show CDR1 as MGHDK and CDR2 as SYGVNS. CDR3 protein: CASSDPTTGANVLTF. The CDR3 nucleotides are TGTGCCAGCAGTGACCCGACAACCGGGGCCAACGTCCTGACTTTC.

This clonotype was detected a few times. The chain joins TRBV9 to TRBJ1-4, with a weak D call TRBD1 (5 bases). This CDR3 spans 16 amino acids. The V end was cut by 3 bases, the J end by 3 bases, with 15 bases between. The germline CDR1 and CDR2 sequences are SGDLS and YYNGEE. The CDR3 bases are TGTGCCAGCAGCGAAAGATGGGGGGAGGCTAATGAAAAACTGTTTTTT. This sequence encodes CASSERWGEANEKLFF.

This clonotype was counted a few times. The chain links TRBV4-2 to TRBJ2-7; 7 nucleotides agree with TRBD1. The junction had 20 bases not matched to a gene; V was cut back by 4 bases and J by 2 bases. There are 19 residues in the CDR3. Per germline, CDR1 LGHNA and CDR2 YNFKEQ. CDR3 region: CASSRALAPGTASPYEQYF. The DNA of the CDR3 is TGTGCCAGCAGCCGCGCCCTGGCCCCCGGGACAGCGAGCCCCTACGAGCAGTACTTC.

This clonotype was picked up many times. The chain uses TRBV3-1 and TRBJ2-3; tentatively, D is TRBD1 (5 bases). V lost 4 bases, J lost 4 bases, and 9 bases lay in between. Germline CDR1 and CDR2: LGHDT and YNNKEL (reference sequence). The length of the CDR3 is 13 residues. The CDR3 reads CASSPQTADTQYF. CDR3 coding DNA: TGTGCCAGCAGCCCGCAGACAGCAGATACGCAGTATTTT.

This clonotype came up many times. The chain employs TRBV5-6 and TRBJ1-1, with unresolved D. The ends were cut back, 1 base at V and 7 bases at J, with 8 bases in the middle. This CDR3 is 12 amino acids long. The germline V gene has CDR1 SGHDT and CDR2 YYEEEE. The CDR3 spells CASSLNGLEAFF. CDR3 in DNA: TGTGCCAGCAGCTTGAACGGCCTTGAAGCTTTCTTT.

The chain recombines TRBV2 with TRBJ1-6; D ambiguous. The ends were cut back, 4 bases at V and 9 bases at J, with 13 bases in the middle. Germline V CDR1 and CDR2: SNHLY, FYNNEI. The CDR3 sequence is 14 residues long. The CDR3 here is CASSAAVWASPLHF. In nucleotides, the CDR3 is TGTGCCAGCAGTGCGGCGGTCTGGGCTTCACCCCTCCACTTT.

In this sample, this clonotype turned up many times. The rearrangement uses TRBV6-5 and TRBJ2-1; 7 bases are shared with TRBD2. Germline V gene data show CDR1 as MNHEY and CDR2 as SVGAGI. The V and J ends lost 2 bases and 4 bases, in that order; junction bases with no gene match: 2. The CDR3 sequence is 14 residues long. This chain's CDR3 is CASSYGTNYNEQFF. The DNA of the CDR3 is TGTGCCAGCAGTTACGGGACTAATTACAATGAGCAGTTCTTC.

The CDR3 DNA sequence: TGTGCCAGCAGGAAGGGGCGTAGCTCCTACGAGCAGTACTTC. This sequence encodes CASRKGRSSYEQYF. V gene TRBV6-1 combines with J gene TRBJ2-7; D is perhaps TRBD1 (5 bases). This CDR3 region has 14 residues. CDR1 and CDR2 (germline): MNHNS, SASEGT. V lost 6 bases, J lost 0 bases, and 12 bases lay in between.